This section outlines one TCR beta chain sequence together with its context. The target of this receptor is not known. Qualities for individual bases were not recorded, and no much larger clone is one base off. This sample was taken from a study of blood T cell repertoires in COVID-19 (dated by TCRdb to between 2020 and 2021). A note on the overall study: Samples from collaborators originated in the United States, Italy and Spain and spanned both the acute and convalescent phases of COVID-19. The material from the prospective study consisted of cDNA or gDNA derived from T cells, B-cell-depleted T cells, or PBMCs. Deeply sampled blood TCRbeta repertoires from subjects exposed to, actively infected with, or recovered from COVID-19 were included in the dataset. A freely available public database, intended as a resource for researchers studying the immune response to SARS-CoV-2, is where the repertoires were released. The samples were drawn from two sources: the first 160 participants of the ongoing ImmuneRACE study, and fewer than 1,500 subjects contributed by 6 global collaborators. Sample metadata almost always included a de-identified subject ID, COVID-19 status, age in years and sex. Where HLA class I and class II types were available, the types were taken from metadata supplied by the sample provider, not from assay-based typing.

In the prospective study, participants were roughly 18 to 95 years old, resided in approximately 22 geographic areas of the United States, and were enrolled through a virtual design. Cohort assignment in the prospective study relied on participant-reported clinical history from a screening survey and a study questionnaire. For ImmuneRACE Cohort 3, a participant was defined as recovered based on two consecutive negative NP/OP PCR tests, clearance by a healthcare professional, or resolution of symptoms. Each participant in the prospective study had whole blood, serum and a nasopharyngeal or oropharyngeal swab collected by mobile phlebotomists. Additional blood draws and questionnaires over a 2-month period could optionally be provided by prospective study participants. Prospective study blood samples were shipped either frozen or at room temperature before DNA extraction. The immunoSEQ Assay, a bias-controlled multiplex PCR, was used to amplify TCRbeta CDR3 regions from genomic DNA. As for the authors' bioinformatics: The number of nucleated cells in each sample was estimated from the amplification of reference gene primers within the assay. To quantify the absolute abundance of each unique TCRbeta CDR3 rearrangement, sequence reads were collapsed and filtered. For each sample, productive Simpson clonality was calculated as the square root of Simpson's diversity index over productive rearrangements. This is the immuneACCESS table as TCRdb keeps it, with only in-frame sequences that have V and J called. A part of the clones is gone; compared with another copy, unresolved V genes explain less than half, and the rest is unexplained. For V, J and clone size, that table is used; D and trimming come from the DNA. The sample table holds around 250,000 clones, of which around 88% were seen once. The ten largest account for about 2.1% of the sample.

What the authors observed across the whole study: The amount of clinical and demographic metadata varied by source and participant and was provided uncurated.

V was cut back by 7 bases and J by 8 bases, leaving a gap of 21 bases between them. Taken from cysteine to phenylalanine, the CDR3 has 14 residues. The entry retains the CDR3 DNA only, 42 bases that are in frame from base 1. For CDR1 and CDR2, the germline V gene lists SNHLY and FYNNEI. The rearranged segments are TRBV2 and TRBJ2-7; the D gene is not confidently resolved. The sequencing input was PBMCs or T cells enriched from blood (not recorded which). This TCR derives from a woman aged 45 to 65 who had recovered from COVID-19. The CDR3 protein is CASTPFTIKLQQYF. Here is the DNA: TGTGCCAGCACCCCGTTCACAATAAAATTACAGCAGTACTTC.